Below, one T cell receptor beta chain is given with its context. The antigen this receptor binds is unknown. No base quality information exists; no much larger clone differs at one position. This entry comes from a study of CD8 T cells in Susac syndrome (dated by TCRdb to between 2018 and 2020). Notes on the research overall: Of the Susac syndrome patients who were sequenced, fewer than 10 were in clinical remission while six had clinically active disease. Whether CD8+ T cell activation and differentiation in Susac syndrome was antigen driven was tested using repertoire sequencing. Susac syndrome patients were therapy-naive, on corticosteroids (some also receiving IVIg), or on IVIg alone at blood withdrawal. The study compared CD8+ T cell repertoire clonality among 12 healthy donors, approximately 14 Susac syndrome patients and around 16 multiple sclerosis patients.

Peripheral blood CD8+ and CD4+ T cells from healthy donors, Susac syndrome patients and multiple sclerosis patients were profiled by high-throughput TCR beta sequencing. The Susac syndrome patients fulfilled recently defined diagnostic criteria for either definite or probable disease. Bulk CD8+ and CD4+ T cells were purified magnetically by negative isolation, whereas CD8+ TEMRA cells were enriched by FACS. Blood was collected in EDTA tubes and processed within 24 hours, with PBMCs isolated through density gradient centrifugation. PBMCs intended for TCR sequencing were frozen in liquid nitrogen and were later thawed in a 37 degrees C water bath. Purity of sorted or isolated CD4+, CD8+ and CD8+ TEMRA cells was at least 90%. RNA was extracted with the RNeasy kit and 0.5 to 1 ug was reverse transcribed using random hexamers. TCR beta CDR3 regions were amplified with the immunoSEQ multiplex PCR assay covering 54 Vbeta and 13 Jbeta segments. Bias from PCR amplification was corrected by using a synthetic template baseline for primer optimization and for computational correction. The paper's data handling went like this. Only productive sequences were kept, with reads annotated to V, D and J genes according to IMGT and analyzed in immunoSEQ Analyzer. Clonality was calculated as one minus the Shannon entropy normalized by log2 of the number of productive unique sequences. For each patient and control, public and private clones were evaluated within the 100 most prevalent clones. Clones were defined as Susac-specific if absent from the healthy and MS cohorts, from 900 to 1,200 published viral clones and from other ImmuneACCESS disease sequences. TCRdb trimmed public reads at Q25 via fastp, called clones via MiXCR and kept in-frame beta chains. Rows are combined by CDR3 protein, so each entry shows the most common genes and DNA. The V and J calls were determined by TCRdb, not by the authors. The sample table lists approximately 190,000 distinct CDR3 sequences, 95% of them with a count of one. The ten biggest clones cover approximately 0.16% of the sample.

Taken from cysteine to phenylalanine, the CDR3 has 13 residues. Just the 39-base CDR3 DNA is kept, in frame starting at base 1. Trimming removed 5 bases from V and 1 base from J; the gene matches leave 4 bases unexplained. CDR1 and CDR2, looked up from the germline V gene, are SQVTM and ANQGSEA. Study-level results and caveats: The number of individuals in the TCR sequencing and HLA analysis was acknowledged as relatively small. Clonal expansion was observed in Susac syndrome CD8+ repertoires, with the highest expansion in CD8+ TEMRA cells and greater expansion in clinically active than in remitting patients. In the total CD8+ and CD8+ TEMRA repertoires, 15 to 20 and five Susac-specific public clones, respectively, were identified.

The receptor was isolated from a human donor with Susac syndrome. Sequenced input: CD8+ T cells from PBMCs. The V and J segments used are TRBV29-1 and TRBJ2-7, with 8 bases aligning to TRBD1. The base sequence is TGCAGCGTTACGGACAGGGAATCCTACGAGCAGTACTTC. It is translated as CSVTDRESYEQYF.